One sample yielded the 16 T cell receptor beta chains listed below, sequenced in a study of cytomegalovirus exposure and HLA in healthy donors (TCRdb year 2017). The library was prepared using the immunoSEQ multiplex PCR assay. The multiplex PCR relied on a mix of 60 forward primers for TCR Vbeta segments and 13 reverse primers for TCR Jbeta segments. In TCRdb, the immuneACCESS table is reduced to in-frame sequences with V and J assigned. These tables do not hold every clone; where another copy was compared, an unresolved V gene accounts for under half, and the others remain unexplained. For this sample there are some 99,000 clones; approximately 80% appear just once. Roughly 2.2% of the sample goes to the ten largest clones. The sequenced material came from PBMCs. These receptors came from a woman aged 25 to 39 in good health and CMV-seronegative.

The chain has TRBV18 and TRBJ2-2; a possible D gene is TRBD1 (5 bases). CDR3 length equals 14 residues. Trimming took 0 bases from V and 6 from J, leaving 8 bases between them. Germline V lookup: CDR1 KGHSH, CDR2 LQKENI. The CDR3 here is CASSPPSRAGELFF. As DNA, the CDR3 is TGTGCCAGCTCACCACCATCCAGGGCCGGGGAGCTGTTTTTT. The full variable domain, its missing parts supplied by reference TRBV18 and TRBJ2-2, is NAGVMQNPRHLVRRRGQEARLRCSPMKGHSHVYWYRQLPEEGLKFMVYLQKENIIDESGMPKERFSAEFPKEGPSILRIQQVVRGDSAAYFCASSPPSRAGELFFGEGSRLTVL.

The chain uses TRBV6-1 and TRBJ1-5; 7 nucleotides agree with TRBD1. Looked up from germline, CDR1 is MNHNS and CDR2 is SASEGT. The CDR3 loop spans 15 amino acids. The V gene end was trimmed by 6 bases and the J gene end by 0 bases; junction bases not matched to a gene: 5. The chain's CDR3 is CASRWTGDSNQPQHF. The CDR3 DNA reads as TGTGCCAGCAGGTGGACAGGAGATAGCAATCAGCCCCAGCATTTT.

For the CDR3, the DNA is TGTGCCAGCAGTTTTGACAGGGATATTCAGCCCCAGCATTTT. Protein product: CASSFDRDIQPQHF. The chain uses TRBV6-1 and TRBJ1-5; the match to TRBD1 covers 7 bases. CDR1 is MNHNS, CDR2 SASEGT, per germline. After removal of 5 bases from V and 6 bases from J, the junction contained 7 bases not matched to a gene. The CDR3 has 14 residues.

V gene TRBV6-6 combines with J gene TRBJ1-2; 10 bases line up with TRBD1. CDR3 size: 13 residues. The junction had 7 bases not matched to a gene; V was cut back by 7 bases and J by 8 bases. Germline V gives CDR1 MNHNY, CDR2 SVGAGI (reference sequence). The CDR3 DNA reads as TGTGCCAGCAATCCGACAGGGGGCTTCGGCTACACCTTC. This translates into CASNPTGGFGYTF.

The chain couples TRBV18 to TRBJ2-3; TRBD2 matches 10 bases. CDR3 size: 16 residues. V shed 3 bases and J 2 bases; nucleotides not matched to a gene: 5. In germline, CDR1 is KGHSH, CDR2 LQKENI. CDR3 DNA: TGTGCCAGCTCACCTGGACTAGCGGATTTCACAGATACGCAGTATTTT. This encodes CASSPGLADFTDTQYF.

This chain joins TRBV10-3 and TRBJ2-1, with 11 positions matching TRBD2. Germline values: CDR1 ENHRY, CDR2 SYGVKD. Losses at the gene ends were 2 bases for V and 7 bases for J; bases not matched to a gene: 4. The CDR3 runs 15 residues. This chain's CDR3 is CAISELAGGINEQFF. For the CDR3, the DNA is TGTGCCATCAGTGAGCTAGCGGGAGGCATAAATGAGCAGTTCTTC.

The chain's CDR3 is CASSRLAGERYEQYF. In DNA form, the CDR3 reads TGCGCCAGCAGCCGACTAGCGGGAGAACGGTACGAGCAGTACTTC. This rearrangement joins TRBV4-1 to TRBJ2-7, with 12 nucleotides matching TRBD2. The CDR3 runs 15 residues. The germline gives CDR1 MGHRA, CDR2 YSYEKL. The junction had 5 bases not matched to a gene; V was cut back by 4 bases and J by 4 bases.

V is TRBV29-1 and J is TRBJ1-6; 8 positions agree with TRBD1. Germline V CDR1 and CDR2: SQVTM, ANQGSEA. This CDR3 comprises 13 residues. The junction had 4 bases not matched to a gene; V was cut back by 5 bases and J by 7 bases. CDR3 in amino acids: CSVSTGGNSPLHF. The CDR3, as DNA: TGCAGCGTTTCAACAGGGGGAAATTCACCCCTCCACTTT.

The chain employs TRBV4-1 and TRBJ2-7; 11 bases agree with TRBD2. The CDR3 is 14 residues long. CDR1 is MGHRA, CDR2 YSYEKL, per germline. Trimming took 4 bases from V and 3 from J; bases not matched to a gene: 2. The CDR3, as DNA: TGCGCCAGCAGCCTGACTAGCGGGGACTACGAGCAGTACTTC. It translates to CASSLTSGDYEQYF.

J is TRBJ2-7 and V is TRBV11-2; 7 positions agree with TRBD2. Germline V CDR1 and CDR2: SGHAT, FQNNGV. This CDR3 contains 15 residues. With 5 bases clipped from V and 8 bases from J, the junction kept 15 bases outside the gene matches. The CDR3 loop is CASSPPSGPHLKQYF. CDR3 bases: TGTGCCAGCAGCCCCCCTAGCGGACCCCACCTGAAGCAGTACTTC.

V usage is TRBV6-1 and J usage is TRBJ2-3; D not resolved. CDR3 size: 12 residues. Germline assignment: CDR1 MNHNS and CDR2 SASEGT. Between the trimmed V and J ends, which lost 7 bases and 1 base, there was a span of 6 bases. CDR3 nucleotide sequence: TGTGCCAGCACCCCCGGCACAGATACGCAGTATTTT. Protein sequence: CASTPGTDTQYF.

This sequence joins TRBV2 and TRBJ1-2, with 7 bases lining up with TRBD1. CDR3 size: 12 residues. Germline assignment: CDR1 SNHLY and CDR2 FYNNEI. The J segment lost 8 bases and the V segment lost 7 bases, leaving 7 bases of the junction unmatched. DNA of the CDR3: TGTGCCAGCACCCCACAGGGGTTAGGCTACACCTTC. Its translation is CASTPQGLGYTF.

This chain joins TRBV5-1 and TRBJ1-5; D may be TRBD1 (6 bases). Germline CDR1 SGHRS, CDR2 YFSETQ. CDR3 size: 13 residues. Between the trimmed V and J ends, which lost 1 base and 6 bases, there was a span of 8 bases. The CDR3 DNA is TGCGCCAGCAGCTTGCAGGGGCGTCAGCCCCAGCATTTT. This encodes CASSLQGRQPQHF.

In its sample, this clone was seen once. V is TRBV14 and J is TRBJ2-3, with 8 bases identical to TRBD2. Germline V gene data show CDR1 as SGHDN and CDR2 as FVKESK. After removal of 3 bases from V and 0 bases from J, the junction contained 2 bases not matched to a gene. The CDR3 consists of 15 residues. The chain's CDR3 is CASSQIAGSTDTQYF. The CDR3 DNA follows: TGTGCCAGCAGCCAGATAGCGGGAAGCACAGATACGCAGTATTTT.

This clone was counted a few times. The V and J genes are TRBV30 and TRBJ2-1; tentatively, D is TRBD2 (6 bases). There are 14 residues in the CDR3. Germline assignment: CDR1 GTSNPN and CDR2 SVGIG (reference sequence). V was pared by 5 bases and J by 6 bases, with 17 bases between. CDR3 protein: CAWGRGDSVNEQFF. The CDR3 nucleotides read TGTGCCTGGGGGAGAGGGGACTCGGTCAATGAGCAGTTCTTC.

This clone was counted a single time. This chain links TRBV6-5 with TRBJ1-4; 7 nucleotides agree with TRBD1. CDR1 is MNHEY and CDR2 is SVGAGI in the germline V gene. CDR3 length: 13 residues. The J segment lost 7 bases and the V segment lost 4 bases, leaving 3 bases of the junction unmatched. For the CDR3, the DNA is TGTGCCAGCAGTTCCTCAGGGGGTGAAAAACTGTTTTTT. Its protein is CASSSSGGEKLFF.